The clone carrying this TCR beta chain has at least ten counts. Trimming cost V 1 base and J 8 bases, with 9 bases left between them. CDR1 SQVTM and CDR2 ANQGSEA come from the germline V gene. The CDR3 runs 12 residues. These data originate in a study of blood T cells in healthy people across ages. Together with a sample-barcoded 5' primer, a J-beta primer mix was included in a second PCR lasting about 6 to 11 cycles. A single record per CDR3 protein comes from TCRdb applying MiXCR to the 5' RACE reads. Among about 1.6 million distinct CDR3 sequences listed, around 36% were seen once. The source material was blood. This sequence was found in a woman aged 25 to 39 in good health. The V and J genes are TRBV29-1 and TRBJ2-1; D uncertain. The CDR3 region has the DNA TGCAGCGTTGAAGTGCTAGGGCATGAGCAGTTCTTC. The encoded protein is CSVEVLGHEQFF.